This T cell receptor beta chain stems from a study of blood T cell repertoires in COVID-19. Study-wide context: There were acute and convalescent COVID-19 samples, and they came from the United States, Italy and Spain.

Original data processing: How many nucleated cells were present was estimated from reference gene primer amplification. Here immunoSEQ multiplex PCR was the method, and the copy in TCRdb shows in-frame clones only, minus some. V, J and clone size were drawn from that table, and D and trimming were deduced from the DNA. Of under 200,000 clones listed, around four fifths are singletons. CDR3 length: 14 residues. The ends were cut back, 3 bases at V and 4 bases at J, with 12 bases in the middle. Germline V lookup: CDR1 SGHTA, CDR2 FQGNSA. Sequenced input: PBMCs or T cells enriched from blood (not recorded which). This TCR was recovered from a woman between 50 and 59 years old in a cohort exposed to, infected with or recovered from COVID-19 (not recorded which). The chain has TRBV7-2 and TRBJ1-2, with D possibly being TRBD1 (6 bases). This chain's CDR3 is CASSLGGLGYGYTF. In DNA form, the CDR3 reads TGTGCCAGCAGCTTGGGGGGGCTGGGCTATGGCTACACCTTC. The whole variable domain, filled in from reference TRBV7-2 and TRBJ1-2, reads GAGVSQSPSNKVTEKGKDVELRCDPISGHTALYWYRQSLGQGLEFLIYFQGNSAPDKSGLPSDRFSAERTGGSVSTLTIQRTQQEDSAVYLCASSLGGLGYGYTFGSGTRLTVV.